This is a list of T cell receptor beta chains from one sample in a study of cytomegalovirus exposure and HLA in healthy donors. Only in-frame clones appear in the TCRdb table, and some are missing; sequencing was by immunoSEQ multiplex PCR. This repertoire comprises 110,000 to 150,000 clones; its ten largest clones make up roughly 3%. Sequenced material: PBMCs. These receptors were taken from a man aged 35-49 years in good health and CMV-seronegative. CDR3s include the opening cysteine and the closing phenylalanine or tryptophan. The D gene is left open where the match is weak.

j_call,d_call,v_call,cdr3_aa,cdr3_nt
TRBJ2-1,TRBD2,TRBV7-2,CASSLRGGYNEQFF,TGTGCCAGCAGCTTACGCGGGGGTTACAATGAGCAGTTCTTC
TRBJ1-5,.,TRBV19,CASSTGTFNQPQHF,TGTGCCAGTAGTACCGGGACATTCAATCAGCCCCAGCATTTT
TRBJ1-6,TRBD1,TRBV2,CASSDRRDRNNSPLHF,TGTGCCAGCAGCGATAGAAGGGACAGAAATAATTCACCCCTCCACTTT
TRBJ1-5,.,TRBV27,CASRGQFNQPQHF,TGTGCCAGCCGGGGACAATTCAATCAGCCCCAGCATTTT
TRBJ2-1,TRBD2,TRBV9,CASSVGTSGGGSNEQFF,TGTGCCAGCAGCGTAGGGACTAGCGGGGGGGGAAGCAATGAGCAGTTCTTC
TRBJ1-5,.,TRBV19,CAIGSRQPQHF,TGTGCGATAGGTAGCAGACAGCCCCAGCATTTT
TRBJ2-7,.,TRBV7-9,CASSLQGQGEQYF,TGTGCCAGCAGCTTACAGGGTCAGGGCGAGCAGTACTTC
TRBJ2-2,TRBD1,TRBV7-6,CASSSGTGYTGELFF,TGTGCCAGCAGCTCCGGGACAGGGTACACCGGGGAGCTGTTTTTT
TRBJ1-4,TRBD1,TRBV28,CASTTSGQEATNEKLFF,TGTGCCAGCACCACGTCGGGACAGGAGGCAACTAATGAAAAACTGTTTTTT
TRBJ1-5,TRBD1,TRBV18,CASSPAGGNQPQHF,TGTGCCAGCTCACCGGCAGGGGGAAATCAGCCCCAGCATTTT
TRBJ1-1,TRBD1,TRBV2,CASSEAGTGGAFF,TGCGCCAGCAGTGAAGCAGGGACAGGAGGAGCTTTCTTT
TRBJ1-6,.,TRBV19,CASSMRNSPLHF,TGTGCCAGTAGTATGCGAAATTCACCCCTCCACTTT
TRBJ1-5,.,TRBV6-1,CASLGPSQPQHF,TGTGCCAGCTTAGGGCCTAGCCAGCCCCAGCATTTT
TRBJ2-5,TRBD2,TRBV5-6,CASSLWGGETQYF,TGTGCCAGCAGCTTATGGGGAGGGGAGACCCAGTACTTC
TRBJ2-7,.,TRBV4-1,CASSQEGYTGQGEQYF,TGCGCCAGCAGCCAAGAGGGGTACACGGGACAAGGCGAGCAGTACTTC
TRBJ2-5,TRBD2,TRBV19,CASSTGEGTKQETQYF,TGTGCCAGTAGCACCGGCGAAGGGACTAAGCAAGAGACCCAGTACTTC
TRBJ2-1,TRBD2,TRBV28,CASSSRLAGGPGIYNEQFF,TGTGCCAGCAGTTCCCGACTAGCGGGGGGGCCAGGAATCTACAATGAGCAGTTCTTC
TRBJ2-1,TRBD2,TRBV11-1,CASSQGTSGSWEQFF,TGTGCCAGCAGCCAGGGGACTAGCGGGTCATGGGAGCAGTTCTTC
TRBJ2-3,TRBD2,TRBV7-9,CASSFSTSGTDTQYF,TGTGCCAGCAGCTTTTCAACTAGCGGCACAGATACGCAGTATTTT
TRBJ2-1,TRBD2,TRBV5-4,CASSLGGGSYNEQFF,TGTGCCAGCAGCCTGGGGGGGGGCTCCTACAATGAGCAGTTCTTC
TRBJ1-2,.,TRBV5-6,CASSQAGRQYGYTF,TGTGCCAGCAGCCAGGCAGGGCGTCAATATGGCTACACCTTC
TRBJ1-2,.,TRBV28,CASKRDGYTF,TGTGCCAGCAAGCGGGATGGCTACACCTTC